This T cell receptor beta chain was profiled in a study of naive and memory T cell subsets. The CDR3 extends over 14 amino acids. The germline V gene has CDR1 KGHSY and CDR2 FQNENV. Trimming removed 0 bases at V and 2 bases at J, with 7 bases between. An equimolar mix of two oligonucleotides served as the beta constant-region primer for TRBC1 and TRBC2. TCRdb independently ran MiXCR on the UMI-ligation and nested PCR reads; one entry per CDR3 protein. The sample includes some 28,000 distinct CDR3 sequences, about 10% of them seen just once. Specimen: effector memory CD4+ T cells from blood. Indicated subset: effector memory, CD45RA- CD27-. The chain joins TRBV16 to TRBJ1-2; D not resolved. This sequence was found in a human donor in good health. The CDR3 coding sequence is TGTGCCAGCAGCCAATCCCAGACGAACTATGGCTACACCTTC. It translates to CASSQSQTNYGYTF.